This T cell receptor (beta chain) was profiled in a study of control samples from healthy donors and cancer patients. Measured with immunoSEQ multiplex PCR; TCRdb has only the in-frame clones, and not every one. The table includes 90,000 to 140,000 clones, roughly 85% detected once. V was shortened by 1 base and J by 4 bases, with 14 bases between the two germline ends. CDR3 size: 16 residues. Germline V lookup: CDR1 SGHRS, CDR2 YFSETQ. The V call is TRBV5-1, the J call TRBJ1-4; D might be TRBD1 (5 bases). The source material was blood. This sequence originates from a woman in her 50s in good health. The CDR3 spells CASSLNTAGNNEKLFF. In nucleotides, the CDR3 is TGCGCCAGCAGCTTGAATACGGCAGGGAATAATGAAAAACTGTTTTTT.